This passage covers 9 T cell receptor beta chains from one sample sequenced in a study of radiotherapy plus CTLA-4 blockade in lung cancer. The protocol was immunoSEQ multiplex PCR, while the TCRdb copy is restricted to in-frame clones and leaves out a portion. The sample shows about 72,000 clones, around 81% of them seen only once. The source was peripheral blood, collected from a patient treated with radiotherapy plus ipilimumab. These receptors originate from a human donor with non-small cell lung cancer who had a partial response to radiotherapy plus ipilimumab.

The chain joins TRBV7-2 to TRBJ2-1; a possible D gene is TRBD2 (6 bases). In germline, CDR1 is SGHTA, CDR2 FQGNSA. Deletions cut 2 bases from V and 8 bases from J, with 10 bases between. The CDR3 spans 13 residues. The CDR3 nucleotides are TGTGCCAGCAGCTTAAGGGGAGGCCATGAGCAGTTCTTC. Translating gives CASSLRGGHEQFF.

This clone was counted a few times. Other nucleotide sequences in the sample specify the same CDR3. V usage is TRBV18 and J usage is TRBJ1-1, with TRBD1 as a possible D gene (6 bases). This CDR3 has 15 amino acids. The V gene's germline CDR1 is KGHSH and CDR2 LQKENI. Trimming shortened V by 4 bases and J by 1 base, and 13 bases separated the two germline ends. The CDR3: CASSRPTGRNTEAFF. The DNA of the CDR3 is TGTGCCAGCTCACGGCCCACAGGGAGGAACACTGAAGCTTTCTTT.

The V and J genes are TRBV30 and TRBJ1-1; D not certain. Trimming left V 5 bases short and J 0 bases short, with 13 bases between. Germline lookup yields CDR1 GTSNPN and CDR2 SVGIG (reference sequence). This CDR3 contains 14 residues. DNA of the CDR3: TGTGCCTGGTCCAAGGCTAGGATGAACACTGAAGCTTTCTTT. Its protein product is CAWSKARMNTEAFF.

The V call is TRBV18, the J call TRBJ2-3; possible D gene TRBD2, 6 bases. This CDR3 spans 16 amino acids. Germline assignment: CDR1 KGHSH and CDR2 LQKENI. Trimming stripped 3 bases from V and 5 bases from J, with 18 bases between. The CDR3: CASSPGTGSIGDTQYF. The CDR3 coding sequence is TGTGCCAGCTCACCGGGTACCGGGAGCATAGGAGATACGCAGTATTTT.

This clone came up a few times. The chain couples TRBV6-1 to TRBJ2-1; the match to TRBD2 covers 7 bases. CDR3 length equals 13 residues. Germline V gene data show CDR1 as MNHNS and CDR2 as SASEGT. J was trimmed by 0 bases and V by 8 bases; bases with no gene match: 1. As DNA, the CDR3 is TGTGCCAGCCAGCGGGGCTCCTACAATGAGCAGTTCTTC. This gives the protein CASQRGSYNEQFF.

This rearrangement joins TRBV18 to TRBJ2-5, with TRBD1 identical over 7 bases. V trimming: 4 bases; J trimming: 2 bases; junction bases outside the gene matches: 7. The V gene's germline CDR1 is KGHSH and CDR2 LQKENI. CDR3 length equals 15 residues. CDR3 bases: TGTGCCAGCTCACAAAGACAGGGTTCACAAGAGACCCAGTACTTC. Protein: CASSQRQGSQETQYF.

The chain links TRBV18 to TRBJ1-5, with 10 bases lining up with TRBD1. Germline CDR1 reads KGHSH; CDR2 reads LQKENI. The junction had 7 bases not matched to a gene; V was cut back by 5 bases and J by 6 bases. This CDR3 region has 15 residues. The DNA of the CDR3 is TGTGCCAGCTCAGCCGGGACAGGGGCAGGTCAGCCCCAGCATTTT. It encodes CASSAGTGAGQPQHF.

This clone has a handful of counts. The CDR3 DNA sequence: TGTGCCAGCAGTCCAAGCTACGGGTACGAGCAGTACTTC. Protein sequence: CASSPSYGYEQYF. V and J are TRBV27 and TRBJ2-7; no firm D call. The germline gives CDR1 MNHEY, CDR2 SMNVEV (reference sequence). Between the trimmed V and J ends, which lost 5 bases and 4 bases, there was a span of 12 bases. The CDR3 spans 13 residues.

The chain combines TRBV10-2 with TRBJ2-7, with D possibly being TRBD2 (6 bases). The CDR3 consists of 15 residues. V gave up 1 base and J gave up 1 base, with 11 bases separating them. Germline CDR1 is WSHSY and CDR2 is SAAADI. The CDR3 DNA reads as TGCGCCAGCAGTGAGTGGGGACTGGCGTCCTACGAGCAGTACTTC. Translated, it gives CASSEWGLASYEQYF.